The 27 T cell receptor beta chains below all came from one sample that was sequenced in a study of T cells after yellow fever vaccination. TCRdb used MiXCR to reprocess the 5' RACE reads, holding one entry per CDR3 protein. The sample lists about 400,000 distinct CDR3 sequences; 11% were seen once. Sequencing used PBMCs, obtained on the day of the first yellow fever vaccination. The receptors stem from a man aged 18 to 29 who received the YFV17D yellow fever vaccine.

This clonotype was counted only a few times. The chain is built from TRBV5-1 and TRBJ2-5, with 9 bases lining up with TRBD1. CDR1 is SGHRS and CDR2 is YFSETQ in the germline V gene. The V gene end was trimmed by 4 bases and the J gene end by 3 bases; junction bases not matched to a gene: 7. The CDR3 length is 15 residues. CDR3 sequence (DNA): TGCGCCAGCAGCGGGGGACAGGGAGGGAAAGAGACCCAGTACTTC. Encoded protein: CASSGGQGGKETQYF.

This clonotype was picked up a small number of times. This chain joins TRBV2 and TRBJ2-2; D is unclear. The CDR3 is made up of 13 amino acids. The V and J ends lost 3 bases and 5 bases respectively, with 7 bases between them. Looked up from germline, CDR1 is SNHLY and CDR2 is FYNNEI. CDR3 loop: CASSDGYTGELFF. The CDR3 nucleotides are TGTGCCAGCAGTGACGGTTATACCGGGGAGCTGTTTTTT. Using reference TRBV2 and TRBJ2-2 for the parts outside the CDR3, the full variable domain is EPEVTQTPSHQVTQMGQEVILRCVPISNHLYFYWYRQILGQKVEFLVSFYNNEISEKSEIFDDQFSVERPDGSNFTLKIRSTKLEDSAMYFCASSDGYTGELFFGEGSRLTVL.

This clonotype was seen only a few times. The J gene is TRBJ2-7, the V gene TRBV5-1; possible D gene TRBD2, 5 bases. The CDR3 covers 16 residues. Deletions cut 0 bases from V and 4 bases from J, with 17 bases between. The germline CDR1 and CDR2 sequences are SGHRS and YFSETQ. In DNA form, the CDR3 reads TGCGCCAGCAGCTTGGATTGGGCGGCGGGCGTTTACGAGCAGTACTTC. Its protein product is CASSLDWAAGVYEQYF. Drawing the rest from reference TRBV5-1 and TRBJ2-7, the complete variable domain is KAGVTQTPRYLIKTRGQQVTLSCSPISGHRSVSWYQQTPGQGLQFLFEYFSETQRNKGNFPGRFSGRQFSNSRSEMNVSTLELGDSALYLCASSLDWAAGVYEQYFGPGTRLTVT.

This clonotype was counted only a few times. J is TRBJ1-2 and V is TRBV25-1, with D unclear. The CDR3 covers 13 residues. Germline V gene sequence: CDR1 MGHDK, CDR2 SYGVNS. Trimming removed 1 base from V and 5 bases from J, with 8 bases in between. DNA of the CDR3: TGTGCCAGCAGTGAATGGGAACTTTATGGCTACACCTTC. Encoded protein: CASSEWELYGYTF.

This clonotype was counted many times. The rearrangement joins TRBV5-1 to TRBJ2-7, with a weak D call TRBD1 (5 bases). The CDR3 is 13 amino acids. From germline, CDR1 is SGHRS and CDR2 YFSETQ. V was pared by 0 bases and J by 6 bases, with 10 bases between. The CDR3 DNA sequence: TGCGCCAGCAGCTTGGGGCAGGGTAGCGAGCAGTACGTC. Protein sequence: CASSLGQGSEQYV.

This clonotype has a handful of counts. V and J are TRBV20-1 and TRBJ2-3; the D gene is possibly TRBD2 (6 bases). The ends were cut back, 3 bases at V and 5 bases at J, with 15 bases in the middle. Germline V lookup: CDR1 DFQATT, CDR2 SNEGSKA (reference sequence). CDR3 length: 14 residues. In DNA, the CDR3 is TGCAGTGCTAGTCTACGTGAGGGAGGAGATACGCAGTATTTT. Translating gives CSASLREGGDTQYF.

This clonotype appeared many times. V is TRBV7-9 and J is TRBJ2-7; D call uncertain. V lost 4 bases, J lost 5 bases, and 15 bases lay in between. The CDR3 has 14 residues. The germline V gene encodes CDR1 SEHNR and CDR2 FQNEAQ (reference sequence). The DNA of the CDR3 is TGTGCCAGCAGCTCTATGACCTCAGGCCACGAGCAGTACGTC. This sequence encodes CASSSMTSGHEQYV.

The CDR3 DNA follows: TGTGCCAGCAGCCAAGATATAAGGAGACAAAGGGAGACCCAGTACTTC. Translated: CASSQDIRRQRETQYF. The chain employs TRBV3-1 and TRBJ2-5; no definite D call. The CDR3 runs 16 residues. The V end lost 0 bases, the J end lost 5 bases, and 16 bases lay between the germline ends. The germline V gene encodes CDR1 LGHDT and CDR2 YNNKEL (reference sequence).

This clonotype was detected only a few times. The chain links TRBV13 to TRBJ1-6; 10 bases fit TRBD1. This CDR3 is built from 14 residues. CDR1 and CDR2 (germline): PRHDT, FYEKMQ (reference sequence). V was pared by 4 bases and J by 9 bases, with 3 bases of the junction left unmatched. The CDR3 loop reads CASSSGTGASPLHF. In DNA, the CDR3 is TGTGCCAGCAGCTCCGGGACAGGGGCTTCACCCCTCCACTTT.

This clonotype was picked up a small number of times. The CDR3 loop reads CASSPRMFNQPQHF. Here the CDR3 DNA reads TGCGCCAGCAGCCCGAGGATGTTCAATCAGCCCCAGCATTTT. The chain links TRBV4-1 to TRBJ1-5; D not resolved. CDR3 length equals 14 residues. The germline V and J ends were trimmed by 4 bases and 3 bases, with 10 bases remaining between them. Per germline, CDR1 MGHRA and CDR2 YSYEKL.

This clonotype turned up a few times. The chain is built from TRBV12-3 or TRBV12-4 and TRBJ2-3; possibly TRBD2 for D (6 bases). CDR3 length: 15 residues. The V gene lost 5 bases and the J gene lost 7 bases, with 19 bases spanning the gap. For the CDR3, the DNA is TGTGCCAGCAGTCCAAGCCGGGGGTCCGGGAATACGCAGTATTTT. This codes for CASSPSRGSGNTQYF.

This clonotype occurred a few times. The chain is built from TRBV20-1 and TRBJ2-2; D possibly corresponds to TRBD2 (6 bases). The CDR3 covers 18 residues. Germline V gene lookup returns CDR1 DFQATT and CDR2 SNEGSKA (reference sequence). The CDR3 DNA sequence: TGCAGGTACCGGGGGTGGGGCAGTAAAAGGCCGAACACCGGGGAGCTGTTTTTT. Protein sequence: CRYRGWGSKRPNTGELFF.

V is TRBV4-1 and J is TRBJ2-7; D not certain. This CDR3 has 16 residues. Trimming shortened V by 1 base and J by 3 bases, and 16 bases separated the two germline ends. The germline V gene encodes CDR1 MGHRA and CDR2 YSYEKL. The CDR3 spells CASSQVNLNQIYEQYF. In DNA form, the CDR3 reads TGCGCCAGCAGCCAAGTTAACCTCAACCAAATCTACGAGCAGTACTTC.

V gene TRBV7-2 combines with J gene TRBJ1-5; 9 nucleotides line up with TRBD1. The V and J ends lost 4 bases and 3 bases, in that order; junction bases with no gene match: 4. This CDR3 has 15 amino acids. Per the germline V gene, CDR1 is SGHTA and CDR2 is FQGNSA. CDR3 residues: CASSSGTGLNQPQHF. DNA of the CDR3: TGTGCCAGCAGCTCCGGGACAGGGCTCAATCAGCCCCAGCATTTT.

V and J are TRBV7-2 and TRBJ2-7, with 11 nucleotides matching TRBD1. V trimming: 3 bases; J trimming: 4 bases; junction bases outside the gene matches: 5. Germline assignment: CDR1 SGHTA and CDR2 FQGNSA. The CDR3 runs 15 residues. The chain's CDR3 is CASSFGTGGGYEQYF. CDR3 bases: TGTGCCAGCAGCTTTGGGACAGGGGGGGGGTACGAGCAGTACTTC.

V is TRBV20-1 and J is TRBJ2-1; 8 bases fit TRBD1. Trimming cost V 6 bases and J 4 bases; bases outside gene matches: 11. This CDR3 comprises 15 residues. Germline V lookup: CDR1 DFQATT, CDR2 SNEGSKA (reference sequence). CDR3 DNA sequence: TGCAGTGCCCGGCGTGACAGGGGTTTATACAATGAGCAGTTCTTC. Translated: CSARRDRGLYNEQFF.

In its sample, this clonotype was seen a few times. The chain has TRBV7-2 and TRBJ2-5, with D perhaps matching TRBD2 (7 bases). Germline CDR1 reads SGHTA; CDR2 reads FQGNSA. Trimming cost V 3 bases and J 12 bases, with 29 bases left between them. This CDR3 is built from 17 residues. The CDR3 DNA reads TGTGCCAGCAGCTTCAAATTTACCCCAAAGGGGGGGGCGGAGAAGTACTTC. Translating it yields CASSFKFTPKGGAEKYF. The whole variable domain, remainder taken from reference TRBV7-2 and TRBJ2-5, is GAGVSQSPSNKVTEKGKDVELRCDPISGHTALYWYRQSLGQGLEFLIYFQGNSAPDKSGLPSDRFSAERTGGSVSTLTIQRTQQEDSAVYLCASSFKFTPKGGAEKYFGPGTRLLVL.

This clonotype has just a few counts. V usage is TRBV7-3 and J usage is TRBJ2-3; TRBD2 matches 8 bases. Germline assignment: CDR1 SGHTA and CDR2 FQGTGA. The CDR3 loop spans 16 amino acids. V lost 3 bases to trimming and J lost 0 bases; unmatched junction nucleotides: 5. CDR3 loop: CASSFYGGASTDTQYF. Written as DNA, the CDR3 is TGTGCCAGCAGCTTCTACGGGGGGGCTAGCACAGATACGCAGTATTTT.

This clonotype was observed a few times. V and J are TRBV20-1 and TRBJ2-1, with a weak D call TRBD1 (7 bases). The CDR3 has 15 amino acids. Germline values: CDR1 DFQATT, CDR2 SNEGSKA (reference sequence). V was trimmed by 5 bases and J by 4 bases, leaving 18 bases between them. CDR3 sequence: CSASQGGPAYNEQFF. The CDR3 DNA is TGCAGTGCTTCTCAGGGGGGTCCGGCATACAATGAGCAGTTCTTC.

The sample holds a few counts of this clonotype. The chain employs TRBV7-9 and TRBJ2-1; no clear D. V was shortened by 5 bases and J by 9 bases, with 11 bases between the two germline ends. This CDR3 spans 12 amino acids. The germline CDR1 and CDR2 sequences are SEHNR and FQNEAQ (reference sequence). As DNA, the CDR3 is TGTGCCAGCAGCCTACCCTATGGTGAGCAGTTCTTC. Translating gives CASSLPYGEQFF.

The V and J genes are TRBV5-3 and TRBJ2-5; possibly TRBD1 or TRBD2 for D (5 bases each). TRBV5-3 qualifies as an ORF whose function is uncertain. The CDR3 has 17 amino acids. The ends were cut back, 9 bases at V and 8 bases at J, with 32 bases in the middle. The CDR3 DNA follows: TGTGCCATGGGCCCCGGGGCCCTTTGCTTGCCGCTGCATACCCAGTACTTC. Residues: CAMGPGALCLPLHTQYF.

Only a few counts were recorded for this clonotype. The chain combines TRBV12-3 or TRBV12-4 with TRBJ2-2, with 7 bases fitting TRBD2. V was clipped by 3 bases and J by 5 bases; unmatched bases: 6. The CDR3 spans 15 residues. CDR3 loop: CASSLGLLATGELFF. The CDR3 nucleotides are TGTGCCAGCAGTTTGGGCTTACTAGCGACCGGGGAGCTGTTTTTT.

The rearrangement links TRBV12-3 or TRBV12-4 to TRBJ2-2, with D hard to call. CDR3 size: 15 residues. V lost 1 base, J lost 0 bases, and 6 bases lay in between. The CDR3 coding sequence is TGTGCCAGCAGTTTAGTGACAACGAACACCGGGGAGCTGTTTTTT. Amino acid sequence: CASSLVTTNTGELFF.

This clonotype was counted ten times or more. CDR3 DNA sequence: TGTGCCGCTAAGTCGCTAGCGGGGGCGCTCAATGAGCAGTTCTTC. This sequence encodes CAAKSLAGALNEQFF. V usage is TRBV10-3 and J usage is TRBJ2-1, with TRBD2 identical over 10 bases. The V and J ends lost 11 bases and 6 bases, in that order; junction bases with no gene match: 13. The V gene's germline CDR1 is ENHRY and CDR2 SYGVKD. This CDR3 is built from 15 residues.

The sample holds many counts of this clonotype. V gene TRBV7-2 combines with J gene TRBJ2-2, with TRBD1 matching 9 bases. This CDR3 is 13 amino acids long. Germline assignment: CDR1 SGHTA and CDR2 FQGNSA. The junction had 0 bases not matched to a gene; V was cut back by 5 bases and J by 5 bases. The DNA for the CDR3 is TGTGCCAGCAGCGGACAGGGGACCGGGGAGCTGTTTTTT. Its translation is CASSGQGTGELFF.

This clonotype has a single count. This chain uses TRBV12-3 or TRBV12-4 with TRBJ2-3; no firm D call. Trimming stripped 0 bases from V and 6 bases from J, with 10 bases between. There are 14 residues in the CDR3. The CDR3: CASSLAGPQDTQYF. For the CDR3, the DNA is TGTGCCAGCAGTTTAGCGGGCCCGCAGGATACGCAGTATTTT.

The V call is TRBV2, the J call TRBJ2-2; D may match TRBD1 or TRBD2 (5 bases each). This CDR3 comprises 14 residues. The V gene lost 6 bases and the J gene lost 3 bases, with 11 bases spanning the gap. Germline V gene sequence: CDR1 SNHLY, CDR2 FYNNEI. For the CDR3, the DNA is TGTGCCAGCAGGGGGACGGTAGACACCGGGGAGCTGTTTTTT. As protein: CASRGTVDTGELFF.